This T cell receptor (beta chain) was sequenced during a study of Ad26.COV2.S vaccination and SARS-CoV-2 variants. Study-level findings and limits: Total T cell responses were possibly underestimated by TCR breadth and depth analyses. Greater spike-specific TCR breadth was seen in vaccine recipients than in placebo recipients. With respect to non-spike TCR breadth, vaccine and placebo recipients were similar.

This CDR3 region has 14 residues. Germline assignment: CDR1 KGHSH and CDR2 LQKENI. J was trimmed by 7 bases and V by 6 bases; bases with no gene match: 8. A remark on this clone: Its antigen remains unknown.

Data came from immunoSEQ multiplex PCR; TCRdb stores just in-frame clones and leaves some out. The data show around 450,000 clones, about 90% seen once. Treatment reported: roughly 18 received Ad26.COV2.S at low or high dose, single or two shots; about 5 received placebo; per-sample allocation not given. Sampling took place 63 days after the first vaccine or placebo injection. Within Boston, the person who donated was an adult of 18-55 years. The rearrangement uses TRBV18 and TRBJ1-2; 10 bases fit TRBD1. The clonotype was recovered from a person aged 18 to 59 who received the Ad26.COV2.S COVID-19 vaccine or a placebo. The sequences come from peripheral blood, collected in a trial of Ad26.COV2.S vaccine versus placebo. The CDR3 sequence: CASSRDRGGVGYTF. The CDR3 DNA follows: TGTGCCAGCTCCCGGGACAGGGGAGGCGTTGGCTACACCTTC.